A selection of T cell receptor beta chains follows, all from one sample in a study of T-cell memory formation after mild COVID-19. TCRdb ran MiXCR on the 5' RACE reads and lists one entry per CDR3 protein. Of roughly 600,000 distinct CDR3 sequences in the sample, about a sixth are singletons; the top ten hold around 13%. Material: PBMCs or a T cell subset sorted from them (not recorded which). These TCRs come from an adult woman who had mild COVID-19 (a few samples of this study predate the infection). Cell type and time point are not known. Both conserved end residues are part of each CDR3.

TRBV12-3/TRBV12-4 CASSTLGGTDTQYF
TRBV5-1 CASSRGTGDLSNYGYTF
TRBV29-1 CSVDSGVEEQFF
TRBV5-1 CASSFLRGSGGDETQYF
TRBV20-1 CSARGPNTGELFF
TRBV6-5 CATLGAAGTQYF
TRBV29-1 CSVVPRDRVTDTQYF
TRBV12-3/TRBV12-4 CASITGGDGYTF
TRBV15 CATGLTEPQHF
TRBV6-1 CASSDLKGITEAFF
TRBV4-3 CASSQELSGEQYF
TRBV12-3/TRBV12-4 CASRPNVGANTGELFF
TRBV7-8 CASSATSYSGTGRYQPQHF
TRBV18 CASSRGSTQNQPQHF
TRBV18 CASSPTGVRTDTQYF
TRBV20-1 CSARGGLGTGELFF
TRBV3-1 CASSLRNTGELFF
TRBV4-1 CASSQQGKRTDTQYF
TRBV20-1 CSARATGISSYNSPLHF
TRBV12-3/TRBV12-4 CASSFGRGLGEQYF
TRBV5-1 CASTRSGAREETQYF
TRBV9 CASSSGTEAFF